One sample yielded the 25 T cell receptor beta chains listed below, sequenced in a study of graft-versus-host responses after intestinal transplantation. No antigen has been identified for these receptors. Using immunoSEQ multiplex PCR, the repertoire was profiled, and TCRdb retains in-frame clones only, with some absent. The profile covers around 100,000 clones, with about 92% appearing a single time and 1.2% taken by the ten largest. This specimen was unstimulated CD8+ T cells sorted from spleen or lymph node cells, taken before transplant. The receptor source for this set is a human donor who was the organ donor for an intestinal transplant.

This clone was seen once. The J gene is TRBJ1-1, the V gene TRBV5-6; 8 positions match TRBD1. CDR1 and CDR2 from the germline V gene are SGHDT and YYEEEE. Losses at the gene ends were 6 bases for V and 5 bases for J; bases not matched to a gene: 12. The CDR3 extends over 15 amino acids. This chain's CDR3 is CASIAGGVRKTEAFF. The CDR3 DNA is TGTGCCAGCATAGCAGGGGGCGTAAGGAAGACTGAAGCTTTCTTT.

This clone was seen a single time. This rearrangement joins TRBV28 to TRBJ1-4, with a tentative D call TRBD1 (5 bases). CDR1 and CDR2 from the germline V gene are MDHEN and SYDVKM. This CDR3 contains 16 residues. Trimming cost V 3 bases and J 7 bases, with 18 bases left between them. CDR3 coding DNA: TGTGCCAGCAGTTTGTTCGGACAAAGGGGCCGTGAAAAACTGTTTTTT. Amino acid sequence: CASSLFGQRGREKLFF.

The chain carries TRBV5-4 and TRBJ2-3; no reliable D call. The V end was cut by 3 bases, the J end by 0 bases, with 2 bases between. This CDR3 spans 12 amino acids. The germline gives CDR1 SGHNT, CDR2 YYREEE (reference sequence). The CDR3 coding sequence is TGTGCCAGCAGCTCTAGCACAGATACGCAGTATTTT. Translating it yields CASSSSTDTQYF.

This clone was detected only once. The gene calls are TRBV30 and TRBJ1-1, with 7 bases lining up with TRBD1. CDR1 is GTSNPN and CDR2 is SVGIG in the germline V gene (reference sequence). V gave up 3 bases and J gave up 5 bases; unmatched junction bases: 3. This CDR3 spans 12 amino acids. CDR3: CAWREGATEAFF. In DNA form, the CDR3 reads TGTGCCTGGAGAGAGGGGGCAACTGAAGCTTTCTTT.

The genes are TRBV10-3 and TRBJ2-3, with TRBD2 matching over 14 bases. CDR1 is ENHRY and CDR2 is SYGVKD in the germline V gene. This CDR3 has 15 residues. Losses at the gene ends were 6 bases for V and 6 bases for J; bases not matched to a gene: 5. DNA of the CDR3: TGTGCCATCAGGGGGACTAGCGGGAGTGGCGATACGCAGTATTTT. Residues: CAIRGTSGSGDTQYF.

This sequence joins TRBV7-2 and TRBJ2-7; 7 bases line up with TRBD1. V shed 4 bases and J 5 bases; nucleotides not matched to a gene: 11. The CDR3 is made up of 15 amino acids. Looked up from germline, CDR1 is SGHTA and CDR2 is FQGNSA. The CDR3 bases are TGTGCCAGCAGCTACACCGGGACAGCCAATCACGAGCAGTACTTC. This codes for CASSYTGTANHEQYF. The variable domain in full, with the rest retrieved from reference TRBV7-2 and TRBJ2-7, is GAGVSQSPSNKVTEKGKDVELRCDPISGHTALYWYRQSLGQGLEFLIYFQGNSAPDKSGLPSDRFSAERTGGSVSTLTIQRTQQEDSAVYLCASSYTGTANHEQYFGPGTRLTVT.

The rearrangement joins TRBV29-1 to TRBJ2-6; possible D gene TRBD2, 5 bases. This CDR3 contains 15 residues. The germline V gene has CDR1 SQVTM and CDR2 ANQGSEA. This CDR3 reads CSRRSSYSGANVLTF. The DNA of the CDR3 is TGCTCACGGAGGTCGTCGTACTCTGGGGCCAACGTCCTGACTTTC.

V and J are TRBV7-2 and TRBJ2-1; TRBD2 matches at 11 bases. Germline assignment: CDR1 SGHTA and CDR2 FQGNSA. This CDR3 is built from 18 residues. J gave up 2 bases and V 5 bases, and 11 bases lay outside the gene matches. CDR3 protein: CASSPWGLAGGTYNEQFF. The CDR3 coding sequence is TGTGCCAGCAGCCCGTGGGGGCTAGCGGGAGGAACCTACAATGAGCAGTTCTTC.

CDR3 in amino acids: CASSVNAGNREQFF. The CDR3 DNA follows: TGTGCCAGCAGTGTCAACGCAGGGAATAGGGAGCAGTTCTTC. This chain connects TRBV7-9 to TRBJ2-1; TRBD1 might be the D (5 bases). The CDR3 length is 14 residues. Germline values: CDR1 SEHNR, CDR2 FQNEAQ (reference sequence). The germline V and J ends were trimmed by 6 bases and 10 bases, with 19 bases remaining between them.

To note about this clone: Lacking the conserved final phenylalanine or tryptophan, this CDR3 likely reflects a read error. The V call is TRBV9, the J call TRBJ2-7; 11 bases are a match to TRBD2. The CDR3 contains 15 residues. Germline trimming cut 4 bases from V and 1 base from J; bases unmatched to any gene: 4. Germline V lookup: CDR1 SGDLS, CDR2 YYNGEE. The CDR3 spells CASSPGLAASYEQYL. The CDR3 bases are TGTGCCAGCAGCCCGGGACTAGCGGCGTCCTACGAGCAGTACCTC.

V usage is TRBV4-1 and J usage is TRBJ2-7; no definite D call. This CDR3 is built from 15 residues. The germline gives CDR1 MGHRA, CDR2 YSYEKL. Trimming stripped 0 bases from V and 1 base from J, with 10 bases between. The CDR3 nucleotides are TGCGCCAGCAGCCAAGACCCGACACCATCCTACGAGCAGTACTTC. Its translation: CASSQDPTPSYEQYF.

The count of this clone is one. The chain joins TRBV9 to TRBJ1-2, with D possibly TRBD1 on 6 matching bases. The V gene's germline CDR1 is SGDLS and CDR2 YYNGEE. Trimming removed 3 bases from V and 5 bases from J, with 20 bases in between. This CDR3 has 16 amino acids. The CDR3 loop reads CASSDNRRGRGYGYTF. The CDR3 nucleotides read TGTGCCAGCAGCGATAACCGCCGGGGCAGGGGTTATGGCTACACCTTC.

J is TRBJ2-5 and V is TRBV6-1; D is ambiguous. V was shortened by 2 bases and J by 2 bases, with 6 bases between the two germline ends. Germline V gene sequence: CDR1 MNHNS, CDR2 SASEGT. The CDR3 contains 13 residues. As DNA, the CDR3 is TGTGCCAGCAGTGAATACAGACAAGAGACCCAGTACTTC. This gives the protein CASSEYRQETQYF.

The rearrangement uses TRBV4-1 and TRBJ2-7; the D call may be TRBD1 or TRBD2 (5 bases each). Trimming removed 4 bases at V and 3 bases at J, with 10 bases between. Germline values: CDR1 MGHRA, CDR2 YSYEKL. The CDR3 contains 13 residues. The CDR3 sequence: CASSLRGGYEQYF. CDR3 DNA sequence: TGCGCCAGCAGCCTGAGGGGCGGCTACGAGCAGTACTTC.

CDR3 nucleotides: TGCGCCAGCAGCCAAGTAAACTCCGTCGTTGAGCAGTTCTTC. Translating gives CASSQVNSVVEQFF. This chain links TRBV4-1 with TRBJ2-1, with D unresolved. CDR1 is MGHRA and CDR2 is YSYEKL in the germline V gene. The CDR3 has 14 residues. Trimming stripped 1 base from V and 9 bases from J, with 13 bases between.

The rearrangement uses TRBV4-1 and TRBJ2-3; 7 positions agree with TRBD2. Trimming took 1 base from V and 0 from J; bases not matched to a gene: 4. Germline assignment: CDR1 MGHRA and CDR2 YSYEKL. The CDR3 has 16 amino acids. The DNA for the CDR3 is TGCGCCAGCAGCCAAGTGGGGGGAGGGAGCACAGATACGCAGTATTTT. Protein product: CASSQVGGGSTDTQYF.

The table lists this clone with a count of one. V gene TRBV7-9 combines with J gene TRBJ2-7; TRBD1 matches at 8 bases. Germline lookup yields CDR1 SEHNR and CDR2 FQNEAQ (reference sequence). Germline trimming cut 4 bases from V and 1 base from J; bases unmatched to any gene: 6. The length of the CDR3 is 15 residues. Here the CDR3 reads CASSSDRATSYEQYF. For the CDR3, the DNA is TGTGCCAGCAGCTCGGACAGGGCCACGTCCTACGAGCAGTACTTC.

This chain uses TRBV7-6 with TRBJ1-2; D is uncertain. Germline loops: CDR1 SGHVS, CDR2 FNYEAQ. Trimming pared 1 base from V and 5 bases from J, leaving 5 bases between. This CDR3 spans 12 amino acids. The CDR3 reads CASSLDGYGYTF. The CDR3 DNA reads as TGTGCCAGCAGCTTAGATGGATATGGCTACACCTTC.

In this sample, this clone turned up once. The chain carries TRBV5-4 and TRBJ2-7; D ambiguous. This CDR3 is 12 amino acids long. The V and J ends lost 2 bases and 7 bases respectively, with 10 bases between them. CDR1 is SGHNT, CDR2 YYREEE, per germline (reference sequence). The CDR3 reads CASSFNVREQYF. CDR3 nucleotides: TGTGCCAGCAGCTTCAATGTGCGGGAGCAGTACTTC.

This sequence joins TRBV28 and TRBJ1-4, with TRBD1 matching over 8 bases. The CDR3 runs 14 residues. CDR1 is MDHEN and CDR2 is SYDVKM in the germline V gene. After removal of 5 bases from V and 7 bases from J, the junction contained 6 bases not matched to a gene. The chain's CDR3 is CASSLDRGGEKLFF. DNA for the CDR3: TGTGCCAGCAGTCTAGACAGGGGAGGTGAAAAACTGTTTTTT.

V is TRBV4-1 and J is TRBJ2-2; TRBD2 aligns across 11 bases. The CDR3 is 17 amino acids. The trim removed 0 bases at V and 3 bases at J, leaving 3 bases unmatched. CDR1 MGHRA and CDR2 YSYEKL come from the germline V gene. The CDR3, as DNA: TGCGCCAGCAGCCAAGATTTGGGACTAGCGGACACCGGGGAGCTGTTTTTT. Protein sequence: CASSQDLGLADTGELFF.

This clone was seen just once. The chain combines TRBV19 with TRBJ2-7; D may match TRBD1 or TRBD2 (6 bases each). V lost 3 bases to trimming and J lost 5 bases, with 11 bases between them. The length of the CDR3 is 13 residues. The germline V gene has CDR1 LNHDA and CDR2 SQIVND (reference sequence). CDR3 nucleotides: TGTGCCAGTAGTATTTCGGGGGCCGACGAGCAGTACTTC. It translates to CASSISGADEQYF.

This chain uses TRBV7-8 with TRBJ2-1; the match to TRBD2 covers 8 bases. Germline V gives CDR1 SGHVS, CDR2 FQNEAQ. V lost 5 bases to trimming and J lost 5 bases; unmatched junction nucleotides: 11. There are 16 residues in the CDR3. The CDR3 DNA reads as TGTGCCAGCAGCCCCGGTGGGACTAGGGGCGACAATGAGCAGTTCTTC. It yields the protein CASSPGGTRGDNEQFF.

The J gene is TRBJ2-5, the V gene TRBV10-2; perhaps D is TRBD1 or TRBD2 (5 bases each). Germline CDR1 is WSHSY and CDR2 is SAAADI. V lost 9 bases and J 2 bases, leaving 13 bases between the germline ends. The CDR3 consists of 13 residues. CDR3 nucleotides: TGCGCCAGTGGGACCATCGCTCAAGAGACCCAGTACTTC. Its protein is CASGTIAQETQYF.

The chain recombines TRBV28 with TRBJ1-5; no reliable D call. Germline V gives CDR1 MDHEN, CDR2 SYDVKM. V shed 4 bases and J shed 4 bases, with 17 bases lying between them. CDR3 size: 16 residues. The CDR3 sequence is CASSSHRASFNQPQHF. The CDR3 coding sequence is TGTGCCAGCAGTTCCCACCGGGCCTCCTTTAATCAGCCCCAGCATTTT.